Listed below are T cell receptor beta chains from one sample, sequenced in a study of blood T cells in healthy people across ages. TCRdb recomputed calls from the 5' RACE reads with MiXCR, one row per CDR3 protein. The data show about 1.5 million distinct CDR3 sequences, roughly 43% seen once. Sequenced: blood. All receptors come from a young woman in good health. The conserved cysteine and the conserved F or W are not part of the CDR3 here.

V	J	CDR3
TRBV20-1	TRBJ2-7	SARAPITEGYEQY
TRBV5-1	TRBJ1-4	ASSLANEKLF
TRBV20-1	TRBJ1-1	SANRDRVSTEAF
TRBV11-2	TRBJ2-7	ASSLDGRFYEQY
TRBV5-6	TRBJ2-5	ASSSWGHGMTQY
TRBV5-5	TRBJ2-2	ASRDSRGAGELF
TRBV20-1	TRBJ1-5	SARGTGFGNQPQH
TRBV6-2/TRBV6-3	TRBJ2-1	ASSYAAGTHNEQF
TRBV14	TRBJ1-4	ASSQVYPARLF
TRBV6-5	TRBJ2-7	ASSYSWGYEQY
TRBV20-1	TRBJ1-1	SASRRGTTEAF
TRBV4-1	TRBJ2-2	ASSIGRATGELF
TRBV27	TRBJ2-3	ASSPPNRVTQY
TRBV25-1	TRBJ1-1	ASSESGTGGAGAF
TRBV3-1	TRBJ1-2	ASSQARAVGYT
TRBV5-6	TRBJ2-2	ASSLWWGANTGELF
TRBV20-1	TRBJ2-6	SAPTSGANVLT
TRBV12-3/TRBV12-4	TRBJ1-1	ASSFEDGGMNTEAF
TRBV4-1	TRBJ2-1	ASSQEVAAYNEQF
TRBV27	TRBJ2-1	ASLSLAGAYNEQF
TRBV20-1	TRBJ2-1	SARDQGFYNYQF
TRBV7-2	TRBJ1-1	ASSWTGGEAF
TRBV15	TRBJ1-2	ATSRDAGYGYT
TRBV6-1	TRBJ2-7	ASSGEGAGFYEQY
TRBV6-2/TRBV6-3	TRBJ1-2	ASSSRDRADGYT
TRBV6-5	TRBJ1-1	ASSYQEIAF
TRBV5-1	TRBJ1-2	ASSWDSGMDYGYT
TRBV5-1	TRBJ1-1	ASSSLGQVTEAF
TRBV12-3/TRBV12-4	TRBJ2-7	ASSLGRTLISYEQY
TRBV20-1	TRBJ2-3	SARLARGRMDTQY
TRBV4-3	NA	ASSQGVGRSYNEQY
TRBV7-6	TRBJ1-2	ASSFTGQGYGYT
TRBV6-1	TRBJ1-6	ASRITPGGRQHLNNSPLH
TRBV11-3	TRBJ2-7	ASSLYSGYEQY
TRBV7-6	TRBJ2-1	ASSLVITGRGLNNEQF
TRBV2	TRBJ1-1	ASSVTTGQAF
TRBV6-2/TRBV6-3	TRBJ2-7	ASSYLVVGNEQY
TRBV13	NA	ASSLGDSNEQY
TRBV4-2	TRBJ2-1	ASSQDGVRGEDHPNEQF
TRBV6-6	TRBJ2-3	ASSTTQTDTQY
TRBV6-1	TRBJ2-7	ASSMRGERRLYYEQY
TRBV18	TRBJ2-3	VSSPFGPPDTQY
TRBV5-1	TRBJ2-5	ASSLRQGRGETQY
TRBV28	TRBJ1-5	ASSFGTVGQPQH
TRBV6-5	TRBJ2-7	ASRAGGSNEQY
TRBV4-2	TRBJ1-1	ASSQDLGRINTEAF
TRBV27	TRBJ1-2	ASSPGQGLFGYT
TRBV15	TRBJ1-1	ATSSLGTGLGTEAF
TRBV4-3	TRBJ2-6	ASSQGTSGGSSGANVLT
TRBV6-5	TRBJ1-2	ASSTKAYGYT
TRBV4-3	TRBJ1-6	ASSQGIRMSGTGNSPLH
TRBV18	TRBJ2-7	ASSPAGVHEQY
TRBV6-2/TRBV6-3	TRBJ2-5	ASHSQGASYNEQY
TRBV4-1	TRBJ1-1	ASSLHPGGGTEAF
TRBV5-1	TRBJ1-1	ASRPVGRGGNTEAF
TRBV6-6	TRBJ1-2	ASSPVVNYGYT
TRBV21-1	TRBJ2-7	ASSKSHPGPGILYEQY